This T cell receptor beta chain was profiled in a study of CD8+ T cells in alopecia areata. At the level of the study: Once tofacitinib had been taken for 6 to 18 months, 6 months off drug followed. Study-wide results and caveats: The treated group had a single nonresponder, limiting CD8+ expansion-response conclusions. Among the 100 top clones, expanded CD8+ clones, like scalp clonality, were significantly decreased by tofacitinib.

Specified treatment: oral pan-JAK inhibitor, 5-10 mg twice daily. The authors sorted CD4+ and CD8+ T cells from PBMCs. Comment on this clone: Its antigen is still unknown.

The sequencing template was cDNA reverse transcribed from extracted RNA. Sequenced by immunoSEQ multiplex PCR; TCRdb stores in-frame clones only, minus some. The data contain 100,000 or so clones, about 60% of them singletons. CDR3 length equals 15 residues. V lost 5 bases and J lost 4; bases outside the gene matches: 11. Germline CDR1 reads SEHNR; CDR2 reads FQNEAQ (reference sequence). This TCR came from a human donor with alopecia areata. The specimen was CD8+ T cells sorted from blood, collected at approximately week 56, from a patient treated with tofacitinib. The J gene is TRBJ2-7, the V gene TRBV7-9; 7 nucleotides agree with TRBD2. The CDR3 DNA reads TGTGCCAGCAGCGATTTTGGGCGGGGGAGGTACGAGCAGTACTTC. Protein: CASSDFGRGRYEQYF.